This T cell receptor (beta chain) came from a study of radiotherapy plus CTLA-4 blockade in lung cancer. Sequencing was performed with immunoSEQ multiplex PCR; in TCRdb, only in-frame clones are kept and a portion is missing. This table holds about 45,000 clones, 50% to 70% found once. Here the sequenced sample was peripheral blood, taken from a patient treated with radiotherapy plus ipilimumab. This receptor was obtained from a human donor with non-small cell lung cancer who had a partial response to radiotherapy plus ipilimumab.

The CDR3: CASSPGGPQREAFF. The DNA for the CDR3 is TGTGCCAGCAGTCCTGGAGGACCCCAAAGGGAAGCTTTCTTT. The chain uses TRBV6-1 and TRBJ1-1; D unresolved. Trimming took off 5 bases at V and 8 bases at J, with 18 bases between the two ends. The CDR3 spans 14 residues. The germline gives CDR1 MNHNS, CDR2 SASEGT.